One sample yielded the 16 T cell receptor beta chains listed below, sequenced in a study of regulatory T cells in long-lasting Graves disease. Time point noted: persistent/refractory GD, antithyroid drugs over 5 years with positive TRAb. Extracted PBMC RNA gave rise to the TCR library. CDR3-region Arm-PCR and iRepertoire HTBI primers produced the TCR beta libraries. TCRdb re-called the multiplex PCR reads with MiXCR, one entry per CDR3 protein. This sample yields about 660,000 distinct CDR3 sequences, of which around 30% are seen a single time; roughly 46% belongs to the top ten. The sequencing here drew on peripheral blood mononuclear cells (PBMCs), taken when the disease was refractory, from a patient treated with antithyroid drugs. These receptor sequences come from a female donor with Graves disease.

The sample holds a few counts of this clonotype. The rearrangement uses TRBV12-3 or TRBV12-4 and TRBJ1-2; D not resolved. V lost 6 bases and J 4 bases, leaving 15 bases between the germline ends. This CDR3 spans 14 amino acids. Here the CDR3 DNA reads TGTGCCAGCAGGGTGGGGTCTCTAAGCTATGGCTACACCTTC. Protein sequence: CASRVGSLSYGYTF.

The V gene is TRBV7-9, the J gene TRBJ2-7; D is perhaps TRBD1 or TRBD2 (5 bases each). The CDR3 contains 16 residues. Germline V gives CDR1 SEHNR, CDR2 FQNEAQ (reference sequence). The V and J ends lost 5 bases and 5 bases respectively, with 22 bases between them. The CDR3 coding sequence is TGTGCCAGCAGCCCCCGGGGCGTACAGTCGCACAACGAGCAGTACTTC. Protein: CASSPRGVQSHNEQYF.

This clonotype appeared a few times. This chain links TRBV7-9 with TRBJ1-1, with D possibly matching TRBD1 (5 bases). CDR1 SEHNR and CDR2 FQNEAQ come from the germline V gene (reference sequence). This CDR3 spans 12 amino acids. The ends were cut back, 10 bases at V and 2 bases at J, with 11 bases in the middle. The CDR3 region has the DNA TGTGCCATCCGGGACGAAAACACTGAAGCTTTCTTT. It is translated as CAIRDENTEAFF. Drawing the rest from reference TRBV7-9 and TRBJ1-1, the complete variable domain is DTGVSQNPRHKITKRGQNVTFRCDPISEHNRLYWYRQTLGQGPEFLTYFQNEAQLEKSRLLSDRFSAERPKGSFSTLEIQRTEQGDSAMYLCAIRDENTEAFFGQGTRLTVV.

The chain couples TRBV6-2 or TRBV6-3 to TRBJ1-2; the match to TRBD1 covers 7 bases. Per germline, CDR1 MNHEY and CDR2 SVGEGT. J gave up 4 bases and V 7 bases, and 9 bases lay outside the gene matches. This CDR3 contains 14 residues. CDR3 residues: CASTKGQTSYGYTF. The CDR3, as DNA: TGTGCCAGCACAAAGGGACAGACTTCCTATGGCTACACCTTC.

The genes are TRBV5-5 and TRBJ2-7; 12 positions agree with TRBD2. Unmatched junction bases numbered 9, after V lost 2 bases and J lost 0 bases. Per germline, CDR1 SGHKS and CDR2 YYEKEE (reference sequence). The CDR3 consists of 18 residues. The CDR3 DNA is TGTGCCAGCAGCTTACTAGGGACTAGCGGGTTCAGCTCCTACGAGCAGTACTTC. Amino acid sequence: CASSLLGTSGFSSYEQYF. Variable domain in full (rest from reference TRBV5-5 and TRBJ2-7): DAGVTQSPTHLIKTRGQQVTLRCSPISGHKSVSWYQQVLGQGPQFIFQYYEKEERGRGNFPDRFSARQFPNYSSELNVNALLLGDSALYLCASSLLGTSGFSSYEQYFGPGTRLTVT.

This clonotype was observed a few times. This chain's CDR3 is CASSLASGKVTYEQYF. The DNA for the CDR3 is TGTGCCAGCAGCTTAGCTAGCGGGAAAGTTACCTACGAGCAGTACTTC. V is TRBV7-4 and J is TRBJ2-7; 8 nucleotides line up with TRBD2. Germline V gene data show CDR1 as SGHVT and CDR2 as SQSDAQ. This CDR3 comprises 16 residues. J lost 2 bases, V lost 0 bases, and 6 bases had no gene match.

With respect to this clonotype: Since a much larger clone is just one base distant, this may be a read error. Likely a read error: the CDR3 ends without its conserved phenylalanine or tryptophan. The CDR3 loop is CSAMTGNYGYTS. CDR3 nucleotides: TGCAGTGCTATGACAGGGAACTATGGCTACACCTCC. This chain uses TRBV20-1 with TRBJ1-2; 7 bases line up with TRBD1. Germline CDR1 DFQATT, CDR2 SNEGSKA (reference sequence). This CDR3 is 12 amino acids long. Trimming took 4 bases from V and 2 from J; bases not matched to a gene: 1.

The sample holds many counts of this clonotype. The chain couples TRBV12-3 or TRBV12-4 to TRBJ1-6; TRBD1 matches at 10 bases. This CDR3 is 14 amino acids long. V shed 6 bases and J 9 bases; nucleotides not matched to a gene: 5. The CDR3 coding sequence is TGTGCCAGCAGCGCCGGGACAGGGGCTTCACCCCTCCACTTT. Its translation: CASSAGTGASPLHF.

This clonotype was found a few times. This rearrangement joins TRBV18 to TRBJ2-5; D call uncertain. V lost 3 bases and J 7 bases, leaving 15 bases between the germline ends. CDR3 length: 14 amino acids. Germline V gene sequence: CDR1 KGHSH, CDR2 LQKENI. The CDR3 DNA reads TGTGCCAGCTCACCTACTACTGGTATCGGGACCCAGTACTTC. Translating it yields CASSPTTGIGTQYF.

The CDR3 loop reads CSARDSQGRFREKLFF. CDR3 nucleotide sequence: TGCAGTGCTAGAGATTCACAGGGGAGGTTTCGAGAAAAACTGTTTTTT. The chain uses TRBV20-1 and TRBJ1-4; 7 bases are a match to TRBD1. J lost 8 bases, V lost 0 bases, and 12 bases had no gene match. Germline assignment: CDR1 DFQATT and CDR2 SNEGSKA (reference sequence). This CDR3 contains 16 residues.

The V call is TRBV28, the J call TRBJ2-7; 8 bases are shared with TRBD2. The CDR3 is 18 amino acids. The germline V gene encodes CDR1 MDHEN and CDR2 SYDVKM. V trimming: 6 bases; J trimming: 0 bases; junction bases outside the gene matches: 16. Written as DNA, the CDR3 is TGTGCCAGCAGACTCAGATCAAAAACTAGCGGTAGCTCCTACGAGCAGTACTTC. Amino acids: CASRLRSKTSGSSYEQYF.

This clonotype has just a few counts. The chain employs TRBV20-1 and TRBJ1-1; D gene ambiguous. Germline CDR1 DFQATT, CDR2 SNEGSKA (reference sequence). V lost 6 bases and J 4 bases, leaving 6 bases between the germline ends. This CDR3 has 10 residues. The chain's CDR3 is CSAPSTEAFF. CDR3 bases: TGCAGTGCGCCCTCCACTGAAGCTTTCTTT.

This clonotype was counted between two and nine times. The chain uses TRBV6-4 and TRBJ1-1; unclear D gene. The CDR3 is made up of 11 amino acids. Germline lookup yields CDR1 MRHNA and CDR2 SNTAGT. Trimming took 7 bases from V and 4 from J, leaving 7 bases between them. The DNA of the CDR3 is TGTGCCAGCAAGTTTGGCACTGAAGCTTTCTTT. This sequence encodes CASKFGTEAFF.

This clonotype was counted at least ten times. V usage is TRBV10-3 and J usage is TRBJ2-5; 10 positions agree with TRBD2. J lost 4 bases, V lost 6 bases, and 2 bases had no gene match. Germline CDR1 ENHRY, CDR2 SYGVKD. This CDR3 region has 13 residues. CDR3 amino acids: CAISPSGRETQYF. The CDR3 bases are TGTGCCATCAGCCCTAGCGGGAGAGAGACCCAGTACTTC.

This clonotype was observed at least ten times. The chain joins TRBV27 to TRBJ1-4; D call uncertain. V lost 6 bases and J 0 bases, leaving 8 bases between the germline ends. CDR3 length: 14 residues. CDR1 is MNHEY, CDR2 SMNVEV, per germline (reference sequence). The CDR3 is CASRIYATNEKLFF. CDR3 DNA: TGTGCCAGCAGGATCTACGCAACTAATGAAAAACTGTTTTTT. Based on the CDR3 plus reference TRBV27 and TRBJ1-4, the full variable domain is EAQVTQNPRYLITVTGKKLTVTCSQNMNHEYMSWYRQDPGLGLRQIYYSMNVEVTDKGDVPEGYKVSRKEKRNFPLILESPSPNQTSLYFCASRIYATNEKLFFGSGTQLSVL.

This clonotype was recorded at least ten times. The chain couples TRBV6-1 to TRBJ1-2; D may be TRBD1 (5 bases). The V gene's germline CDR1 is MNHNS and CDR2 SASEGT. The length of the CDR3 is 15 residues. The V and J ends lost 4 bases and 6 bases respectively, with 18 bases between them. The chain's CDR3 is CASSASGTPLHGYTF. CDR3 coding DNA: TGTGCCAGCAGTGCATCTGGGACGCCTTTGCATGGCTACACCTTC.